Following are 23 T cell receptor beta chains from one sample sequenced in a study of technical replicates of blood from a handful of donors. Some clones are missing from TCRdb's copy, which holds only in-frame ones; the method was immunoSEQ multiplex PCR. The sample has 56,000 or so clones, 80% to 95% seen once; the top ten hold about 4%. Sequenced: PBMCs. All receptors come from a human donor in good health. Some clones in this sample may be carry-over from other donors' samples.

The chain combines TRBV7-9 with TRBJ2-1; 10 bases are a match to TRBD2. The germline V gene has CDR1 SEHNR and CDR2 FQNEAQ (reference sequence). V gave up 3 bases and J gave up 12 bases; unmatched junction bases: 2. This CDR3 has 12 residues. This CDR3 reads CASSLTSGSQFF. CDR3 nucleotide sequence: TGTGCCAGCAGCTTGACTAGCGGGTCGCAGTTCTTC.

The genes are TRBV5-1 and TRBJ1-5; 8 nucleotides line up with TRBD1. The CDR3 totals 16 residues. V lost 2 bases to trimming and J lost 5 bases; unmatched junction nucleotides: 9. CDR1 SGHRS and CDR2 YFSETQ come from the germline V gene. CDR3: CASSFPQGAIDQPQHF. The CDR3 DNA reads TGCGCCAGCAGCTTTCCCCAGGGGGCCATCGATCAGCCCCAGCATTTT.

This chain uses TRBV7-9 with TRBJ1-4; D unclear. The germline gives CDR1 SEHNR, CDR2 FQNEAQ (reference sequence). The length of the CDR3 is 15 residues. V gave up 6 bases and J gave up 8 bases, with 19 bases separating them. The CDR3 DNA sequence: TGTGCCAGCAGTTTCACAGAAGCGGTACGAGAAAAACTGTTTTTT. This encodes CASSFTEAVREKLFF.

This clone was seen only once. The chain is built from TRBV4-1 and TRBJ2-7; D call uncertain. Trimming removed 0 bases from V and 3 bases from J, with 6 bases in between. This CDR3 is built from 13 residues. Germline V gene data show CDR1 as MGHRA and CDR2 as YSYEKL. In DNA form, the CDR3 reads TGCGCCAGCAGCCAAGAATCCAGCTACGAGCAGTACTTC. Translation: CASSQESSYEQYF.

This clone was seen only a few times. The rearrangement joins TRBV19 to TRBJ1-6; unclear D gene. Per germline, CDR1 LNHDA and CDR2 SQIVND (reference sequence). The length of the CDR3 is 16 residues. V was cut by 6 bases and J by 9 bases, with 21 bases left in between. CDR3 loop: CASSLGRELAGSPLHF. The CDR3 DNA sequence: TGTGCCAGTAGCCTTGGACGGGAGTTGGCGGGTTCACCCCTCCACTTT.

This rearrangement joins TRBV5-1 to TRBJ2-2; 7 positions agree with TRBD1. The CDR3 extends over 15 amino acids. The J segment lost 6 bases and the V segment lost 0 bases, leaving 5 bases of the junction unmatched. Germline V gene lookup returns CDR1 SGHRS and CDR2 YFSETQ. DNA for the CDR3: TGCGCCAGCAGCTTGGAAGGGGGCATAGCCGGGGAGCTGTTTTTT. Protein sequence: CASSLEGGIAGELFF.

The CDR3 nucleotides are TGTGCCAGCAGCCAAGAACGAGCGATCTACGAGCAGTACTTC. Protein sequence: CASSQERAIYEQYF. The genes are TRBV14 and TRBJ2-7; no reliable D call. The V gene lost 0 bases and the J gene lost 3 bases, with 9 bases spanning the gap. CDR1 is SGHDN and CDR2 is FVKESK in the germline V gene. The CDR3 totals 14 residues.

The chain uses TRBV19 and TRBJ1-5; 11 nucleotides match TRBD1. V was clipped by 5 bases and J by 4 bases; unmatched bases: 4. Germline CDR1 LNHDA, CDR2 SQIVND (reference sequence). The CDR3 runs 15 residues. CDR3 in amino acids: CASSGQGALNQPQHF. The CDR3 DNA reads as TGTGCCAGTAGTGGACAGGGGGCCCTTAATCAGCCCCAGCATTTT.

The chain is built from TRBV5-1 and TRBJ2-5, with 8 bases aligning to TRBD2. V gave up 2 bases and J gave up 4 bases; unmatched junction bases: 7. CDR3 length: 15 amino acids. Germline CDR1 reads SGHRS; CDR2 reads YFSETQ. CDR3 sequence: CASSLAGDGPETQYF. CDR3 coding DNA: TGCGCCAGCAGCTTAGCGGGAGACGGTCCAGAGACCCAGTACTTC.

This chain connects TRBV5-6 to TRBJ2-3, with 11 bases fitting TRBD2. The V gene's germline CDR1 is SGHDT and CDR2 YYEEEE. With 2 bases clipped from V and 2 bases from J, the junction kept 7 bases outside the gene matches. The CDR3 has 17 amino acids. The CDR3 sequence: CASSFELAGGTTDTQYF. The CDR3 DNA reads TGTGCCAGCAGCTTCGAGCTAGCGGGAGGAACCACAGATACGCAGTATTTT.

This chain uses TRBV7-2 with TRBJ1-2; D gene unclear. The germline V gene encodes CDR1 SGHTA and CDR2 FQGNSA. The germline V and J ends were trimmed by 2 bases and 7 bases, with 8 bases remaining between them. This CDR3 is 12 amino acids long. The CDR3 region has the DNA TGTGCCAGCAGCTTATCGGGTACTGGCTACACCTTC. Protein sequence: CASSLSGTGYTF.

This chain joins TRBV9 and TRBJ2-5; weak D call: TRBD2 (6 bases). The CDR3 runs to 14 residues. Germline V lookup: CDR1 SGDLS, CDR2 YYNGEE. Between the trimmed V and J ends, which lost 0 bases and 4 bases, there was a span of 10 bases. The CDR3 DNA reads TGTGCCAGCAGCGTAGGGGGGGAACGAGAGACCCAGTACTTC. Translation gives CASSVGGERETQYF.

CDR3 region: CASTQGAGGELFF. CDR3 DNA sequence: TGTGCCAGCACACAGGGGGCGGGCGGGGAGCTGTTTTTT. This chain links TRBV2 with TRBJ2-2, with 9 nucleotides matching TRBD1. The CDR3 sequence is 13 residues long. The V gene end was trimmed by 7 bases and the J gene end by 7 bases; junction bases not matched to a gene: 4. Per germline, CDR1 SNHLY and CDR2 FYNNEI.

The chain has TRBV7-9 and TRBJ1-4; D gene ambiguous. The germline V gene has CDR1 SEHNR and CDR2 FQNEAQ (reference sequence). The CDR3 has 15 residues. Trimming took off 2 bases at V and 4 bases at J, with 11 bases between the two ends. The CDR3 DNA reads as TGTGCCAGCAGCTTATCGTGGGGAGGTAATGAAAAACTGTTTTTT. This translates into CASSLSWGGNEKLFF.

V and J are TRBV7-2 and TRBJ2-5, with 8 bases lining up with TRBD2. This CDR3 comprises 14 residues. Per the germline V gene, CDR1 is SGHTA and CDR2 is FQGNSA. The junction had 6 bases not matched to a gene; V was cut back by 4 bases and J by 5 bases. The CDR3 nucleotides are TGTGCCAGCAGCTCGCGGGGGGCCACCGAGACCCAGTACTTC. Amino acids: CASSSRGATETQYF.

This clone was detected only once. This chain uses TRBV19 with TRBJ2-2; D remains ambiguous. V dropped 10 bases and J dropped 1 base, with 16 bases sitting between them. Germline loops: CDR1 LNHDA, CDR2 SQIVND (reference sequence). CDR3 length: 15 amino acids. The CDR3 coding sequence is TGTGCCACCGCGGAGTGGTATCGGAACACCGGGGAGCTGTTTTTT. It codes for CATAEWYRNTGELFF.

DNA for the CDR3: TGTGCCAGCAATTTGGGAGAAGGGAAGAATGAGCAGTTCTTC. Translation: CASNLGEGKNEQFF. V is TRBV2 and J is TRBJ2-1, with a weak D call TRBD2 (5 bases). The germline CDR1 and CDR2 sequences are SNHLY and FYNNEI. The CDR3 sequence is 14 residues long. Between the trimmed V and J ends, which lost 7 bases and 7 bases, there was a span of 17 bases.

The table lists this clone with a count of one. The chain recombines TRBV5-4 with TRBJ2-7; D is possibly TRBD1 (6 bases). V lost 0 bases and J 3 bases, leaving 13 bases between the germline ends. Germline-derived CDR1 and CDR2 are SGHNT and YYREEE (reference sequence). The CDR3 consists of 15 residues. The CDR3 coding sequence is TGTGCCAGCAGCTTGGGGACAGCGGAAATCTACGAGCAGTACTTC. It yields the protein CASSLGTAEIYEQYF.

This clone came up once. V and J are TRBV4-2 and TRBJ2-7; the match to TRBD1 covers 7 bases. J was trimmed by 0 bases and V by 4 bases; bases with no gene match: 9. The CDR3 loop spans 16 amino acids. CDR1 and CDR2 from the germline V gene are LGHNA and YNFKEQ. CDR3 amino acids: CASSPKTGDPSYEQYF. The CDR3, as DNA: TGTGCCAGCAGCCCGAAAACAGGGGACCCCTCCTACGAGCAGTACTTC.

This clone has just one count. In nucleotides, the CDR3 is TGTGCCAGCAGCTTAGCGTCAGGGATGGATACGCAGTATTTT. Encoded protein: CASSLASGMDTQYF. This chain uses TRBV7-9 with TRBJ2-3; weak D call: TRBD1 (5 bases). In germline, CDR1 is SEHNR, CDR2 FQNEAQ (reference sequence). The V end was cut by 0 bases, the J end by 6 bases, with 10 bases between. This CDR3 is built from 14 residues.

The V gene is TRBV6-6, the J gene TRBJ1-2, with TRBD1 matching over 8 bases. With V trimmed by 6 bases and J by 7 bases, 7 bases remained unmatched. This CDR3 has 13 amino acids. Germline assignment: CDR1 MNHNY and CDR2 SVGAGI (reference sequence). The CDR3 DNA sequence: TGTGCCAGCAGACTTGACAGGGGCTCTGGCTACACCTTC. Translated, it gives CASRLDRGSGYTF.

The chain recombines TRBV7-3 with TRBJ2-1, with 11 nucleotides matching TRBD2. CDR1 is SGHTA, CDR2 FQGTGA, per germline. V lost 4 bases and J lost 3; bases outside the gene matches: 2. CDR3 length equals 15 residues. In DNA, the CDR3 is TGTGCCAGCAGCTACGGACTAGCGGGCTACAATGAGCAGTTCTTC. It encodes CASSYGLAGYNEQFF.

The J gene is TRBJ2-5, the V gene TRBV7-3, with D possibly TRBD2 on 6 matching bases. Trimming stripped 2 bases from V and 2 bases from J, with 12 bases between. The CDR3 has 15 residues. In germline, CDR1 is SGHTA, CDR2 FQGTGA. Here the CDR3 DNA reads TGTGCCAGCAGCTTACTGGCGGGAAAACAAGAGACCCAGTACTTC. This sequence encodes CASSLLAGKQETQYF.